One and the same sample provided the 25 T cell receptor beta chains below, sequenced in a study of shared clonotypes between healthy human individuals. Generated by immunoSEQ multiplex PCR, the TCRdb table keeps only in-frame clones and is missing some. This sample yields some 470,000 clones, of which 75% to 85% are seen a single time; over 10% belongs to the top ten. The sequenced sample was PBMCs. All receptors come from a woman between 35 and 50 years old in good health. Some clones in this sample may be carry-over from other donors' samples.

This clone showed up just once. The genes are TRBV28 and TRBJ2-3; the match to TRBD2 covers 12 bases. The junction had 6 bases not matched to a gene; V was cut back by 6 bases and J by 5 bases. CDR1 MDHEN and CDR2 SYDVKM come from the germline V gene. This CDR3 comprises 15 residues. The CDR3, as DNA: TGTGCCAGCAGGACTAGCGGGAGCAATGTAGATACGCAGTATTTT. This encodes CASRTSGSNVDTQYF.

Here the CDR3 DNA reads TGTGCCAGCAGTTCCCGTGGGGGGGTAAGGGCTGAAGCTTTCTTT. Its translation is CASSSRGGVRAEAFF. This sequence joins TRBV27 and TRBJ1-1, with D perhaps matching TRBD1 (5 bases). With 4 bases removed from V and 6 bases from J, the gap between germline ends came to 18 bases. The CDR3 is made up of 15 amino acids. Per the germline V gene, CDR1 is MNHEY and CDR2 is SMNVEV (reference sequence).

The chain links TRBV5-1 to TRBJ2-3, with D uncertain. The CDR3 sequence is 16 residues long. From germline, CDR1 is SGHRS and CDR2 YFSETQ. Trimming took off 0 bases at V and 2 bases at J, with 13 bases between the two ends. The CDR3: CASSLDGVSDTDTQYF. Written as DNA, the CDR3 is TGCGCCAGCAGCTTGGATGGGGTCTCAGACACAGATACGCAGTATTTT.

The table lists this clone with a count of one. The chain has TRBV4-2 and TRBJ2-2; possibly TRBD1 for D (7 bases). The CDR3 contains 14 residues. Germline V gene lookup returns CDR1 LGHNA and CDR2 YNFKEQ. V lost 8 bases, J lost 7 bases, and 17 bases lay in between. The CDR3 region is CASGWQGGGGELFF. The CDR3 bases are TGTGCCAGCGGATGGCAGGGGGGAGGCGGGGAGCTGTTTTTT.

Note on this clone: The identical CDR3 is also encoded by other nucleotide sequences in the sample. The chain joins TRBV6-5 to TRBJ1-3; D is unclear. The V end lost 6 bases, the J end lost 1 base, and 4 bases lay between the germline ends. This CDR3 is built from 12 residues. Germline lookup yields CDR1 MNHEY and CDR2 SVGAGI. The CDR3 loop is CASRTSGNTIYF. CDR3 coding DNA: TGTGCCAGCAGGACGTCTGGAAACACCATATATTTT.

The chain employs TRBV21-1 and TRBJ1-5. TRBV21-1 represents a pseudogene. The CDR3 contains 17 residues. This CDR3 is CASSKFGFRTQGQPQHF. As DNA, the CDR3 is TGTGCCAGCAGCAAATTTGGTTTCAGGACCCAAGGACAGCCCCAGCATTTT.

V gene TRBV11-2 combines with J gene TRBJ2-1; 13 nucleotides line up with TRBD2. The germline V gene has CDR1 SGHAT and CDR2 FQNNGV. With V trimmed by 2 bases and J by 4 bases, 11 bases remained unmatched. The CDR3 loop spans 19 amino acids. The CDR3 is CASSLRRLAGGTPYNEQFF. In DNA, the CDR3 is TGTGCCAGCAGCTTAAGACGACTAGCGGGAGGAACCCCTTACAATGAGCAGTTCTTC.

This chain joins TRBV5-1 and TRBJ1-1; possibly TRBD1 for D (6 bases). The CDR3 has 15 residues. CDR1 is SGHRS, CDR2 YFSETQ, per germline. Trimming cost V 0 bases and J 4 bases, with 13 bases left between them. The CDR3 nucleotides are TGCGCCAGCAGCTTGGGGGCTGGGGGCGGCACTGAAGCTTTCTTT. Protein sequence: CASSLGAGGGTEAFF.

CDR3 loop: CASSDPGLGQPQHF. The CDR3 DNA follows: TGTGCCAGCAGTGACCCAGGGCTCGGTCAGCCCCAGCATTTT. The V and J genes are TRBV6-1 and TRBJ1-5; maybe TRBD1 (5 bases). V lost 3 bases and J 6 bases, leaving 12 bases between the germline ends. The CDR3 extends over 14 amino acids. Germline V gene data show CDR1 as MNHNS and CDR2 as SASEGT.

The DNA of the CDR3 is TGTGCCCTCGAGACGGAGGGCTCTGAAGCTTTCTTT. Translation: CALETEGSEAFF. The chain is built from TRBV6-1 and TRBJ1-1; no firm D call. The CDR3 covers 12 residues. V dropped 11 bases and J dropped 6 bases, with 16 bases sitting between them. In germline, CDR1 is MNHNS, CDR2 SASEGT.

This chain joins TRBV7-8 and TRBJ1-2, with 9 bases aligning to TRBD1. After removal of 2 bases from V and 4 bases from J, the junction contained 14 bases not matched to a gene. The CDR3 covers 18 residues. Germline values: CDR1 SGHVS, CDR2 FQNEAQ. Here the CDR3 reads CASSLMGTGLVGAYGYTF. The CDR3 DNA reads TGTGCCAGCAGCTTAATGGGGACAGGGCTAGTAGGCGCCTATGGCTACACCTTC.

As concerns this clone: The same CDR3 arises from other DNA sequences in this sample as well. The chain carries TRBV18 and TRBJ2-7; D assignment may be TRBD1 or TRBD2 (5 bases each). Germline V gives CDR1 KGHSH, CDR2 LQKENI. V was cut by 3 bases and J by 0 bases, with 12 bases left in between. The CDR3 consists of 15 residues. The CDR3 here is CASSPPGPSSYEQYF. The DNA for the CDR3 is TGTGCCAGCTCACCCCCGGGGCCTAGCTCCTACGAGCAGTACTTC. Full variable domain (rest looked up from reference TRBV18 and TRBJ2-7): NAGVMQNPRHLVRRRGQEARLRCSPMKGHSHVYWYRQLPEEGLKFMVYLQKENIIDESGMPKERFSAEFPKEGPSILRIQQVVRGDSAAYFCASSPPGPSSYEQYFGPGTRLTVT.

The chain recombines TRBV30 with TRBJ2-6, with unresolved D. Germline loops: CDR1 GTSNPN, CDR2 SVGIG (reference sequence). V shed 4 bases and J shed 0 bases, with 4 bases lying between them. The CDR3 has 13 residues. CDR3 region: CAWTSSGANVLTF. The CDR3, as DNA: TGTGCCTGGACCAGCTCTGGGGCCAACGTCCTGACTTTC.

The gene calls are TRBV27 and TRBJ2-5; no reliable D call. CDR3 length: 12 amino acids. Germline CDR1 MNHEY, CDR2 SMNVEV (reference sequence). V dropped 5 bases and J dropped 5 bases, with 9 bases sitting between them. The CDR3 region is CASSGYGETQYF. The DNA for the CDR3 is TGTGCCAGCAGTGGCTACGGGGAGACCCAGTACTTC.

This clone was seen just once. The chain joins TRBV2 to TRBJ1-5, with D unclear. Trimming left V 0 bases short and J 8 bases short, with 11 bases between. Germline V gene lookup returns CDR1 SNHLY and CDR2 FYNNEI. The CDR3 runs 14 residues. The CDR3, as DNA: TGTGCCAGCAGTGAAGCGACGGGATTGGAGCCCCAGCATTTT. The encoded protein is CASSEATGLEPQHF.

The gene calls are TRBV28 and TRBJ2-3; D could derive from TRBD1 or TRBD2 (5 bases each). The CDR3 length is 14 residues. Germline-derived CDR1 and CDR2 are MDHEN and SYDVKM. V was shortened by 8 bases and J by 0 bases, with 12 bases between the two germline ends. The CDR3 protein is CASRDGTSTDTQYF. DNA of the CDR3: TGTGCCAGCCGGGACGGTACTAGCACAGATACGCAGTATTTT.

J is TRBJ2-7 and V is TRBV7-2, with D unresolved. Trimming stripped 5 bases from V and 6 bases from J, with 14 bases between. The CDR3 has 13 amino acids. Germline V gives CDR1 SGHTA, CDR2 FQGNSA. This CDR3 is CASSPVVESEQYF. The CDR3, as DNA: TGTGCCAGCAGCCCCGTAGTAGAATCCGAGCAGTACTTC.

This chain connects TRBV10-3 to TRBJ2-7; TRBD2 aligns across 7 bases. CDR1 ENHRY and CDR2 SYGVKD come from the germline V gene. Trimming at V came to 3 bases and at J to 0 bases, leaving 5 bases not matched to a gene. The CDR3 runs 15 residues. The CDR3, as DNA: TGTGCCATCAGTGACCCTAGCGGCCACTCCTACGAGCAGTACTTC. The encoded protein is CAISDPSGHSYEQYF.

Remarks on this clone: The sample holds other DNA sequences that translate to the same CDR3. V and J are TRBV11-2 and TRBJ1-1; D is unclear. The CDR3 consists of 13 residues. V was pared by 3 bases and J by 2 bases, with 7 bases between. Germline CDR1 and CDR2: SGHAT and FQNNGV. The CDR3 protein is CASSLRQNTEAFF. The CDR3 DNA reads as TGTGCCAGCAGCTTGCGACAAAACACTGAAGCTTTCTTT.

V and J are TRBV27 and TRBJ1-1; unclear D gene. Per germline, CDR1 MNHEY and CDR2 SMNVEV (reference sequence). V lost 6 bases and J 4 bases, leaving 12 bases between the germline ends. The CDR3 has 13 amino acids. The chain's CDR3 is CASRRTRGTEAFF. In nucleotides, the CDR3 is TGTGCCAGCAGGCGGACCCGCGGCACTGAAGCTTTCTTT.

J is TRBJ2-7 and V is TRBV5-1, with 8 positions matching TRBD2. CDR1 SGHRS and CDR2 YFSETQ come from the germline V gene. The J segment lost 4 bases and the V segment lost 0 bases, leaving 9 bases of the junction unmatched. The CDR3 is 16 residues long. This chain's CDR3 is CASSLAPAGGSYEQYF. The CDR3 bases are TGCGCCAGCAGCTTGGCCCCGGCGGGAGGCTCTTACGAGCAGTACTTC.

The chain recombines TRBV7-2 with TRBJ2-3, with 8 bases fitting TRBD1. The CDR3 spans 15 residues. In germline, CDR1 is SGHTA, CDR2 FQGNSA. V gave up 5 bases and J gave up 6 bases; unmatched junction bases: 10. The CDR3 reads CASSRRTGQADTQYF. In DNA, the CDR3 is TGTGCCAGCAGCCGGCGGACAGGGCAGGCCGATACGCAGTATTTT.

This clone turned up a few times. The rearrangement joins TRBV5-6 to TRBJ2-3, with 9 bases identical to TRBD1. The CDR3 is 16 residues long. CDR1 SGHDT and CDR2 YYEEEE come from the germline V gene. Germline trimming cut 4 bases from V and 3 bases from J; bases unmatched to any gene: 9. This CDR3 reads CASSLPDRGSTDTQYF. The DNA for the CDR3 is TGTGCCAGCAGCCTCCCGGACAGGGGAAGTACAGATACGCAGTATTTT. The entire variable domain, with the rest obtained from reference TRBV5-6 and TRBJ2-3, is as follows: DAGVTQSPTHLIKTRGQQVTLRCSPKSGHDTVSWYQQALGQGPQFIFQYYEEEERQRGNFPDRFSGHQFPNYSSELNVNALLLGDSALYLCASSLPDRGSTDTQYFGPGTRLTVL.

This clone has a handful of counts. The V call is TRBV18, the J call TRBJ1-4; D is uncertain. V was clipped by 1 base and J by 0 bases, with 6 bases between them. Germline values: CDR1 KGHSH, CDR2 LQKENI. The CDR3 has 15 amino acids. CDR3 nucleotide sequence: TGTGCCAGCTCACCACTTTACGCAACTAATGAAAAACTGTTTTTT. It codes for CASSPLYATNEKLFF.

J is TRBJ2-7 and V is TRBV2; D might be TRBD2 (5 bases). The CDR3 sequence is 12 residues long. V was clipped by 7 bases and J by 0 bases, with 7 bases between them. Germline CDR1 and CDR2: SNHLY and FYNNEI. This chain's CDR3 is CASTRGSYEQYF. The CDR3 DNA reads as TGTGCCAGCACACGGGGCTCCTACGAGCAGTACTTC. The full variable domain, completed using reference TRBV2 and TRBJ2-7, is EPEVTQTPSHQVTQMGQEVILRCVPISNHLYFYWYRQILGQKVEFLVSFYNNEISEKSEIFDDQFSVERPDGSNFTLKIRSTKLEDSAMYFCASTRGSYEQYFGPGTRLTVT.